This passage covers 31 T cell receptor beta chains from one sample sequenced in a study of blood T cell repertoires in COVID-19. Sequencing was performed with immunoSEQ multiplex PCR; in TCRdb, only in-frame clones are kept and a portion is missing. Of under 400,000 clones in the sample, approximately 89% were seen once. Source material: peripheral blood. The receptors shown here come from a woman aged 55-75 years with COVID-19, enrolled during active disease.

The DNA for the CDR3 is TGTGCCAGCAGCCCCCGGACTAGCGGGGGGTTACAAGAGACCCAGTACTTC. Encoded protein: CASSPRTSGGLQETQYF. The chain couples TRBV5-6 to TRBJ2-5; 14 nucleotides agree with TRBD2. The CDR3 is made up of 17 amino acids. V lost 4 bases, J lost 2 bases, and 7 bases stayed unmatched. Germline CDR1 reads SGHDT; CDR2 reads YYEEEE.

This clone was seen only once. This sequence joins TRBV3-1 (or the pseudogene TRBV3-2) and TRBJ2-3, with TRBD2 as a possible D gene (7 bases). The CDR3 length is 17 residues. Germline CDR1 LGHDT, CDR2 YNNKEL (reference sequence). V was pared by 4 bases and J by 0 bases, with 17 bases between. CDR3 region: CASSPLRAGASTDTQYF. The DNA for the CDR3 is TGTGCCAGCAGCCCCCTCAGGGCGGGGGCGAGCACAGATACGCAGTATTTT.

The chain joins TRBV5-4 to TRBJ1-4; D may be TRBD1 (5 bases). Trimming left V 5 bases short and J 1 base short, with 9 bases between. There are 14 residues in the CDR3. Germline V gene sequence: CDR1 SGHNT, CDR2 YYREEE (reference sequence). DNA of the CDR3: TGTGCCAGCAGTGCAGGGATAACTAATGAAAAACTGTTTTTT. As protein: CASSAGITNEKLFF.

The sample holds a few counts of this clone. The chain uses TRBV27 and TRBJ1-6, with D perhaps TRBD1 (6 bases). Trimming cost V 0 bases and J 5 bases, with 17 bases left between them. CDR3 length: 18 amino acids. Germline-derived CDR1 and CDR2 are MNHEY and SMNVEV (reference sequence). CDR3 in DNA: TGTGCCAGCAGTTTATCCAGGGGTGCAGCTTCCGATAATTCACCCCTCCACTTT. This codes for CASSLSRGAASDNSPLHF.

The J gene is TRBJ1-2, the V gene TRBV28; TRBD1 might be the D (6 bases). Looked up from germline, CDR1 is MDHEN and CDR2 is SYDVKM. Trimming removed 5 bases at V and 4 bases at J, with 11 bases between. The CDR3 runs to 13 residues. CDR3 sequence reads: CASSGGAGYGYTF. CDR3 DNA sequence: TGTGCCAGCAGTGGGGGGGCGGGCTATGGCTACACCTTC.

Of note for this clone: The same CDR3 can be traced to other DNA sequences in this sample. The chain uses TRBV19 and TRBJ1-4; no reliable D call. V was clipped by 1 base and J by 5 bases, with 5 bases between them. The CDR3 covers 13 residues. The germline CDR1 and CDR2 sequences are LNHDA and SQIVND (reference sequence). CDR3 residues: CASSIGRNEKLFF. CDR3 nucleotides: TGTGCCAGTAGTATAGGGAGAAATGAAAAACTGTTTTTT.

The chain combines TRBV10-1 with TRBJ1-4; possibly TRBD1 for D (5 bases). This CDR3 region has 14 residues. Germline lookup yields CDR1 WNHNN and CDR2 SYGVQD (reference sequence). V gave up 2 bases and J gave up 8 bases, with 12 bases separating them. CDR3 sequence (DNA): TGCGCCAGCAGTGAGCGACCTTCAGGGGAAAAACTGTTTTTT. The encoded protein is CASSERPSGEKLFF.

This chain joins TRBV9 and TRBJ1-3, with D possibly matching TRBD1 (5 bases). Germline assignment: CDR1 SGDLS and CDR2 YYNGEE. The CDR3 extends over 17 amino acids. V shed 4 bases and J shed 0 bases, with 17 bases lying between them. In DNA form, the CDR3 reads TGTGCCAGCAGCTCTCACTTAGGGGTGGTCTCTGGAAACACCATATATTTT. Translating it yields CASSSHLGVVSGNTIYF.

This chain links TRBV28 with TRBJ2-5, with 8 positions matching TRBD2. The CDR3 contains 16 residues. V shed 5 bases and J 1 base; nucleotides not matched to a gene: 9. Germline assignment: CDR1 MDHEN and CDR2 SYDVKM. CDR3 nucleotides: TGTGCCAGCAGTATCCGGGAGGGGGGCTTCCAAGAGACCCAGTACTTC. Translated: CASSIREGGFQETQYF.

This chain connects TRBV7-3 to TRBJ2-1; D perhaps matches TRBD2 (6 bases). Germline CDR1 reads SGHTA; CDR2 reads FQGTGA. This CDR3 is 16 amino acids long. V lost 4 bases, J lost 4 bases, and 17 bases lay in between. DNA for the CDR3: TGTGCCAGCAGCTCCTCCGGGACTTTGTTATACAATGAGCAGTTCTTC. Amino acids: CASSSSGTLLYNEQFF.

V usage is TRBV5-1 and J usage is TRBJ2-1; TRBD2 matches 10 bases. V lost 4 bases and J lost 4; bases outside the gene matches: 8. Germline lookup yields CDR1 SGHRS and CDR2 YFSETQ. The CDR3 spans 16 residues. CDR3 region: CASSTTPSGGYNEQFF. The CDR3 coding sequence is TGCGCCAGCAGCACCACCCCTAGCGGGGGATACAATGAGCAGTTCTTC.

The J gene is TRBJ2-2, the V gene TRBV11-2; 10 nucleotides agree with TRBD2. V trimming: 5 bases; J trimming: 4 bases; junction bases outside the gene matches: 13. CDR3 size: 18 residues. The germline V gene has CDR1 SGHAT and CDR2 FQNNGV. The CDR3 nucleotides read TGTGCCAGCAGCGGGGACAATTTACTAGCGGGGTCCACCGGGGAGCTGTTTTTT. Translated: CASSGDNLLAGSTGELFF.

This rearrangement joins TRBV27 to TRBJ1-4, with 8 nucleotides matching TRBD1. From germline, CDR1 is MNHEY and CDR2 SMNVEV (reference sequence). The CDR3 runs 13 residues. Germline trimming cut 8 bases from V and 8 bases from J; bases unmatched to any gene: 7. The CDR3 region has the DNA TGTGCCAGCCGCAGGGGGCAGGGGGAAAAACTGTTTTTT. Translating it yields CASRRGQGEKLFF.

This clone was recorded a few times. This chain joins TRBV28 and TRBJ1-5; D ambiguous. V lost 6 bases to trimming and J lost 7 bases, with 16 bases between them. Germline V gives CDR1 MDHEN, CDR2 SYDVKM. The CDR3 has 14 residues. The CDR3 loop is CASSQPTGGQPQHF. The CDR3 region has the DNA TGTGCCAGCAGCCAACCCACGGGAGGACAGCCCCAGCATTTT.

The genes are TRBV7-9 and TRBJ2-6; no definite D call. There are 13 residues in the CDR3. V gave up 4 bases and J gave up 4 bases, with 5 bases separating them. Germline-derived CDR1 and CDR2 are SEHNR and FQNEAQ (reference sequence). CDR3 sequence: CASSSSGANVLTF. In DNA, the CDR3 is TGTGCCAGCAGCTCATCAGGGGCCAACGTCCTGACTTTC.

The V call is TRBV21-1, the J call TRBJ1-4; the table's TRBD1 call for D was not verified on the DNA. TRBV21-1 is a documented pseudogene. This CDR3 is built from 17 residues. In nucleotides, the CDR3 is TGTGCCAGCACTAAGATGGGACAGGGGGAGGCTAATGAAAAACTGTTTTTT. This gives the protein CASTKMGQGEANEKLFF.

The chain carries TRBV7-3 and TRBJ1-1; D possibly corresponds to TRBD1 (5 bases). The length of the CDR3 is 13 residues. V lost 3 bases and J lost 1, with 6 bases in between. The germline CDR1 and CDR2 sequences are SGHTA and FQGTGA. CDR3: CASSFRGNTEAFF. The CDR3 nucleotides are TGTGCCAGCAGCTTTAGGGGGAACACTGAAGCTTTCTTT.

The V gene is TRBV2, the J gene TRBJ1-5; maybe TRBD1 (6 bases). The germline V and J ends were trimmed by 7 bases and 5 bases, with 12 bases remaining between them. This CDR3 has 13 residues. From germline, CDR1 is SNHLY and CDR2 FYNNEI. DNA of the CDR3: TGTGCCAGCAACAGGGAACGCGATCAGCCCCAGCATTTT. Amino acids: CASNRERDQPQHF.

This chain connects TRBV5-1 to TRBJ2-1, with TRBD1 matching over 8 bases. Losses at the gene ends were 7 bases for V and 9 bases for J; bases not matched to a gene: 12. The germline gives CDR1 SGHRS, CDR2 YFSETQ. The CDR3 length is 14 residues. Here the CDR3 reads CASRTSTGGVEQFF. For the CDR3, the DNA is TGCGCCAGCCGGACATCAACAGGGGGAGTTGAGCAGTTCTTC.

The chain combines TRBV7-9 with TRBJ1-1; a weak D match, TRBD1 (5 bases). CDR3 length equals 15 residues. The germline V gene encodes CDR1 SEHNR and CDR2 FQNEAQ (reference sequence). V shed 4 bases and J shed 4 bases, with 16 bases lying between them. CDR3 protein: CASSSGGAGGTEAFF. In DNA form, the CDR3 reads TGTGCCAGCAGCTCCGGAGGGGCAGGAGGCACTGAAGCTTTCTTT.

This clone was observed a few times. The chain carries TRBV30 and TRBJ1-1, with a tentative D call TRBD1 (6 bases). This CDR3 contains 16 residues. Germline CDR1 GTSNPN, CDR2 SVGIG (reference sequence). The V gene lost 0 bases and the J gene lost 4 bases, with 18 bases spanning the gap. The CDR3 is CAWSVGELGGGTEAFF. The CDR3 coding sequence is TGTGCCTGGAGTGTAGGGGAATTGGGAGGGGGCACTGAAGCTTTCTTT. Looking up the rest from reference TRBV30 and TRBJ1-1 gives the full variable domain: SQTIHQWPATLVQPVGSPLSLECTVEGTSNPNLYWYRQAAGRGLQLLFYSVGIGQISSEVPQNLSASRPQDRQFILSSKKLLLSDSGFYLCAWSVGELGGGTEAFFGQGTRLTVV.

In this sample, this clone turned up once. The chain links TRBV2 to TRBJ1-1; a possible D gene is TRBD1 (5 bases). This CDR3 has 15 amino acids. Germline V gene data show CDR1 as SNHLY and CDR2 as FYNNEI. V gave up 3 bases and J gave up 3 bases, with 14 bases separating them. The CDR3 loop reads CASSDGQRQYTEAFF. The CDR3, as DNA: TGTGCCAGCAGTGATGGACAAAGGCAGTACACTGAAGCTTTCTTT. The entire variable domain, with the rest obtained from reference TRBV2 and TRBJ1-1, is as follows: EPEVTQTPSHQVTQMGQEVILRCVPISNHLYFYWYRQILGQKVEFLVSFYNNEISEKSEIFDDQFSVERPDGSNFTLKIRSTKLEDSAMYFCASSDGQRQYTEAFFGQGTRLTVV.

Comment on this clone: Within the sample, other DNA sequences also encode this same CDR3. CDR3 coding DNA: TGCGCCAGCAGCTTACAGGGGGCTGACTATGGCTACACCTTC. Its translation: CASSLQGADYGYTF. The gene calls are TRBV5-1 and TRBJ1-2; 9 bases are a match to TRBD1. The trim removed 2 bases at V and 3 bases at J, leaving 2 bases unmatched. The CDR3 has 14 residues. Germline CDR1 is SGHRS and CDR2 is YFSETQ.

The chain carries TRBV5-4 and TRBJ2-2; 9 bases match TRBD1. The CDR3 covers 16 residues. V shed 5 bases and J 1 base; nucleotides not matched to a gene: 6. The germline gives CDR1 SGHNT, CDR2 YYREEE (reference sequence). CDR3 nucleotide sequence: TGTGCCAGCAGAGCCGGGACAGGGCGGAACACCGGGGAGCTGTTTTTT. Its protein product is CASRAGTGRNTGELFF. The entire variable domain, with the rest obtained from reference TRBV5-4 and TRBJ2-2, is as follows: ETGVTQSPTHLIKTRGQQVTLRCSSQSGHNTVSWYQQALGQGPQFIFQYYREEENGRGNFPPRFSGLQFPNYSSELNVNALELDDSALYLCASRAGTGRNTGELFFGEGSRLTVL.

The chain is built from TRBV28 and TRBJ2-5; 9 nucleotides match TRBD2. The V segment lost 3 bases and the J segment 7 bases; nucleotides outside the gene matches: 9. Germline values: CDR1 MDHEN, CDR2 SYDVKM. This CDR3 comprises 15 residues. The CDR3 sequence: CASSLLAGALGTQYF. CDR3 nucleotide sequence: TGTGCCAGCAGTTTGTTAGCGGGGGCACTAGGGACCCAGTACTTC.

There are a few counts of this clone. The gene calls are TRBV6-2 or TRBV6-3 and TRBJ2-7, with D possibly being TRBD2 (6 bases). The CDR3 contains 16 residues. CDR1 is MNHEY, CDR2 SVGEGT, per germline. Trimming cost V 0 bases and J 3 bases, with 15 bases left between them. The CDR3 sequence is CASSYSRARGGYEQYF. The CDR3 DNA follows: TGTGCCAGCAGTTACTCGAGAGCGCGGGGCGGCTACGAGCAGTACTTC.

The table lists this clone with a count of one. The gene calls are TRBV30 and TRBJ1-2; TRBD1 matches at 9 bases. After removal of 2 bases from V and 4 bases from J, the junction contained 5 bases not matched to a gene. This CDR3 contains 14 residues. In germline, CDR1 is GTSNPN, CDR2 SVGIG (reference sequence). The CDR3 here is CAWSPMGQGYGYTF. The CDR3 bases are TGTGCCTGGAGTCCAATGGGACAGGGCTATGGCTACACCTTC. The full variable domain, completed using reference TRBV30 and TRBJ1-2, is SQTIHQWPATLVQPVGSPLSLECTVEGTSNPNLYWYRQAAGRGLQLLFYSVGIGQISSEVPQNLSASRPQDRQFILSSKKLLLSDSGFYLCAWSPMGQGYGYTFGSGTRLTVV.

This clone was counted a single time. This chain joins TRBV7-3 and TRBJ2-3; 13 positions agree with TRBD2. Losses at the gene ends were 5 bases for V and 6 bases for J; bases not matched to a gene: 11. Germline CDR1 and CDR2: SGHTA and FQGTGA. This CDR3 spans 17 amino acids. CDR3 in amino acids: CASSLGTSGASGDTQYF. CDR3 DNA: TGTGCCAGCAGCCTCGGGACTAGCGGGGCCTCAGGGGATACGCAGTATTTT.

To note about this clone: Distinct nucleotide sequences in the sample also encode this CDR3. This chain joins TRBV5-1 and TRBJ1-2; no firm D call. V dropped 0 bases and J dropped 7 bases, with 13 bases sitting between them. The CDR3 sequence is 14 residues long. Germline-derived CDR1 and CDR2 are SGHRS and YFSETQ. The CDR3 nucleotides read TGCGCCAGCAGCTTGGGTGATAGGGCGGGTGGCTACACCTTC. This encodes CASSLGDRAGGYTF.

V and J are TRBV5-1 and TRBJ1-6; weak D call: TRBD1 (6 bases). Germline assignment: CDR1 SGHRS and CDR2 YFSETQ. Trimming removed 5 bases from V and 4 bases from J, with 22 bases in between. The CDR3 totals 18 residues. The CDR3 loop reads CASSLYGRQGNYNSPLHF. The CDR3 DNA follows: TGCGCCAGCAGTTTATACGGGAGGCAGGGGAATTATAATTCACCCCTCCACTTT.

The genes are TRBV4-1 and TRBJ2-7; no clear D gene. This CDR3 contains 15 residues. Germline V lookup: CDR1 MGHRA, CDR2 YSYEKL. V was trimmed by 1 base and J by 4 bases, leaving 14 bases between them. This CDR3 is CASSQGGLSPYEQYF. DNA for the CDR3: TGCGCCAGCAGCCAAGGTGGTCTATCCCCGTACGAGCAGTACTTC.